A selection of T cell receptor beta chains follows, all from one sample in a study of blood T cell repertoires in COVID-19. TCRdb's table, derived via immunoSEQ multiplex PCR, lists solely in-frame clones and lacks some. In the table there are 50,000 to 70,000 clones, approximately 82% of which are singletons. The specimen sequenced was peripheral blood. The receptor source for this set is a woman aged 60 to 75 with acute or convalescent COVID-19. Both conserved end residues are part of each CDR3. The order of the fields is D gene, J gene, V gene, clone size, CDR3 DNA, CDR3 protein. D genes are given only for firm matches. Clone size is shown for a subset of rows, as once, few, many or a class of expanded clone.

D gene: .; J gene: TRBJ2-5; V gene: TRBV11-3; clone size: .; CDR3 DNA: TGTGCCAGCAGCCCCCGGTACCAAGAGACCCAGTACTTC; CDR3 protein: CASSPRYQETQYF
D gene: .; J gene: TRBJ1-5; V gene: TRBV9; clone size: few; CDR3 DNA: TGTGCCAGCAGCGTAGGGACAGTGAATCAGCCCCAGCATTTT; CDR3 protein: CASSVGTVNQPQHF
D gene: TRBD2; J gene: TRBJ2-1; V gene: TRBV6-6; clone size: .; CDR3 DNA: TGTGCCAGCAGTTATCCCAGCGGGGGGAGGGATGAGCAGTTCTTC; CDR3 protein: CASSYPSGGRDEQFF
D gene: .; J gene: TRBJ1-1; V gene: TRBV6-2/TRBV6-3; clone size: .; CDR3 DNA: TGTGCCAGCAGTTACTCGGCAGGAACTGAAGCTTTCTTT; CDR3 protein: CASSYSAGTEAFF
D gene: TRBD1; J gene: TRBJ2-7; V gene: TRBV6-5; clone size: medium-sized; CDR3 DNA: TGTGCCAGCACCCTTTCAACCCGACAGGGTAACGAGCAGTACTTC; CDR3 protein: CASTLSTRQGNEQYF
D gene: TRBD1; J gene: TRBJ1-6; V gene: TRBV7-9; clone size: .; CDR3 DNA: TGTGCCAGCAGCTCCTACAGGGGTAATTCACCCCTCCACTTT; CDR3 protein: CASSSYRGNSPLHF
D gene: .; J gene: TRBJ1-2; V gene: TRBV5-5; clone size: few; CDR3 DNA: TGTGCCAGCAGCCCATTAACGGCGGGCGGTAACTATGGCTACACCTTC; CDR3 protein: CASSPLTAGGNYGYTF
D gene: TRBD1; J gene: TRBJ1-6; V gene: TRBV18; clone size: once; CDR3 DNA: TGTGCCAGCTCACCTTCTTACAGGGGAAGGAGTTCACCCCTCCACTTT; CDR3 protein: CASSPSYRGRSSPLHF
D gene: .; J gene: TRBJ1-1; V gene: TRBV19; clone size: .; CDR3 DNA: TGTGCCGCTACAGGAACCTCGAACACTGAAGCTTTCTTT; CDR3 protein: CAATGTSNTEAFF
D gene: TRBD1; J gene: TRBJ1-6; V gene: TRBV2; clone size: .; CDR3 DNA: TGTGCCAGCAGAACCGGTGGGACAGGGGACTCACCCCTCCACTTT; CDR3 protein: CASRTGGTGDSPLHF
D gene: TRBD1; J gene: TRBJ1-2; V gene: TRBV19; clone size: .; CDR3 DNA: TGTGCCAGTAGGGGACAGGGAGGGTATGGCTACACCTTC; CDR3 protein: CASRGQGGYGYTF
D gene: TRBD2; J gene: TRBJ2-4; V gene: TRBV6-6; clone size: .; CDR3 DNA: TGTGCCAGCAGCAGCGGGGTAGCCAAAAACATTCAGTACTTC; CDR3 protein: CASSSGVAKNIQYF
D gene: .; J gene: TRBJ1-1; V gene: TRBV7-9; clone size: .; CDR3 DNA: TGTGCCAGCAGCTTAGCGCCCCCCGGGTGGGACACTGAAGCTTTCTTT; CDR3 protein: CASSLAPPGWDTEAFF
D gene: TRBD2; J gene: TRBJ2-1; V gene: TRBV3-1/TRBV3-2; clone size: .; CDR3 DNA: TGTGCCAGCAGCCAAGATCATTCGGCGGGAGCGGGGGAGCAGTTCTTC; CDR3 protein: CASSQDHSAGAGEQFF
D gene: .; J gene: TRBJ1-1; V gene: TRBV11-2; clone size: .; CDR3 DNA: TGTGCCAGCAGCTTACGAGGAGTTCTGGCTTTCTTT; CDR3 protein: CASSLRGVLAFF
D gene: TRBD1; J gene: TRBJ1-2; V gene: TRBV2; clone size: .; CDR3 DNA: TGTGCCAGCATTTCTACAGGGGCAGATTTGGACTATGGCTACACCTTC; CDR3 protein: CASISTGADLDYGYTF
D gene: TRBD2; J gene: TRBJ2-1; V gene: TRBV12-5; clone size: .; CDR3 DNA: TGTGCTAGTGGTTTCTACGGACTAGCGGGGGGGCACAATGAGCAGTTCTTC; CDR3 protein: CASGFYGLAGGHNEQFF
D gene: TRBD2; J gene: TRBJ2-3; V gene: TRBV6-5; clone size: .; CDR3 DNA: TGTGCCAGCGGGACTAGAGGAGATACGCAGTATTTT; CDR3 protein: CASGTRGDTQYF
D gene: TRBD1; J gene: TRBJ1-2; V gene: TRBV9; clone size: .; CDR3 DNA: TGTGCCAGCAGCGTAGTCGCAGGGGGCTATGGCTACACCTTC; CDR3 protein: CASSVVAGGYGYTF
D gene: .; J gene: TRBJ1-2; V gene: TRBV2; clone size: few; CDR3 DNA: TGTGCCAGCAGTGAACGGGGATATGGCTACACCTTC; CDR3 protein: CASSERGYGYTF
D gene: .; J gene: TRBJ1-5; V gene: TRBV7-9; clone size: .; CDR3 DNA: TGTGCCAGCAGCTCGACAGCTACAAGCAATCAGCCCCAGCATTTT; CDR3 protein: CASSSTATSNQPQHF
D gene: TRBD1; J gene: TRBJ1-4; V gene: TRBV5-5; clone size: .; CDR3 DNA: TGTGCCAGCAGCCCTACAGGGGATCGGGGTGAAAAACTGTTTTTT; CDR3 protein: CASSPTGDRGEKLFF
D gene: .; J gene: TRBJ1-5; V gene: TRBV4-1; clone size: .; CDR3 DNA: TGCGCCAGCAGCCAAGAGGGGCAGGGAACTCAGCCCCAGCATTTT; CDR3 protein: CASSQEGQGTQPQHF
D gene: TRBD1; J gene: TRBJ1-2; V gene: TRBV7-9; clone size: .; CDR3 DNA: TGTGCCAGCAGCCACGGGACAGGGAACTATGGCTACACCTTC; CDR3 protein: CASSHGTGNYGYTF
D gene: TRBD2; J gene: TRBJ2-6; V gene: TRBV27; clone size: .; CDR3 DNA: TGTGCCAGCAGTTTAAGAGTGGGGGGGAGGGTGGCTTTC; CDR3 protein: CASSLRVGGRVAF
D gene: .; J gene: TRBJ1-2; V gene: TRBV4-1; clone size: .; CDR3 DNA: TGCGCCAGCAGCCAACGAGGGATTTTATTCGGCTACACCTTC; CDR3 protein: CASSQRGILFGYTF
D gene: .; J gene: TRBJ2-3; V gene: TRBV18; clone size: few; CDR3 DNA: TGTGCCAGCTCCCTGAGGAGCACAGATACGCAGTATTTT; CDR3 protein: CASSLRSTDTQYF
D gene: TRBD1; J gene: TRBJ1-2; V gene: TRBV5-5; clone size: .; CDR3 DNA: TGTGCCAGCAGCCCGGGACAGGGGGGATTCGGCTACACCTTC; CDR3 protein: CASSPGQGGFGYTF
D gene: TRBD1; J gene: TRBJ1-1; V gene: TRBV27; clone size: few; CDR3 DNA: TGTGCCAGCAGTTTCGGCCAGGGGGCTGAAGCTTTCTTT; CDR3 protein: CASSFGQGAEAFF
D gene: .; J gene: TRBJ1-1; V gene: TRBV6-2/TRBV6-3; clone size: .; CDR3 DNA: TGTGCCAGCAGCGGGGACTTGAACACTGAAGCTTTCTTT; CDR3 protein: CASSGDLNTEAFF
D gene: TRBD1; J gene: TRBJ1-6; V gene: TRBV5-1; clone size: few; CDR3 DNA: TGCGCCAGCAGCTTAGGGCCGTTCAGACAGGGGCGGGCTTCACCCCTCCACTTT; CDR3 protein: CASSLGPFRQGRASPLHF
D gene: TRBD2; J gene: TRBJ2-3; V gene: TRBV2; clone size: .; CDR3 DNA: TGTGCCAGCAGGATTAGCGGGGGGGCGGATACGCAGTATTTT; CDR3 protein: CASRISGGADTQYF
D gene: TRBD1; J gene: TRBJ1-2; V gene: TRBV2; clone size: .; CDR3 DNA: TGTGCCAGCAGGCAGGGGACAGGGGGCGCAGACGGCTACACCTTC; CDR3 protein: CASRQGTGGADGYTF
D gene: .; J gene: TRBJ1-4; V gene: TRBV18; clone size: .; CDR3 DNA: TGTGCCAGCTCACGGCAGGCAAATGAAAAACTGTTTTTT; CDR3 protein: CASSRQANEKLFF
D gene: TRBD1; J gene: TRBJ1-2; V gene: TRBV27; clone size: .; CDR3 DNA: TGTGCCAGCACCCCCCGGGGACAGACGAAGGGCTACACCTTC; CDR3 protein: CASTPRGQTKGYTF
D gene: TRBD1; J gene: TRBJ1-6; V gene: TRBV2; clone size: .; CDR3 DNA: TGTGCCAGCAGTGCCAGGGGGGCAGATAATTCACCCCTCCACTTT; CDR3 protein: CASSARGADNSPLHF
D gene: .; J gene: TRBJ1-6; V gene: TRBV6-1; clone size: .; CDR3 DNA: TGTGCCAGCAGTGAAATGGCCAAACCTCATTCACCCCTCCACTTT; CDR3 protein: CASSEMAKPHSPLHF
D gene: .; J gene: TRBJ2-7; V gene: TRBV6-1; clone size: .; CDR3 DNA: TGTGCCAGCAGTGAAGCAATCTACAATATAGGAGGGAACTACGAGCAGTACTTC; CDR3 protein: CASSEAIYNIGGNYEQYF
D gene: TRBD2; J gene: TRBJ2-1; V gene: TRBV7-3; clone size: .; CDR3 DNA: TGTGCCAGCAGCTTATCTTTCGGACTAGCGGACAATGAGCAGTTCTTC; CDR3 protein: CASSLSFGLADNEQFF
D gene: .; J gene: TRBJ1-3; V gene: TRBV4-1; clone size: .; CDR3 DNA: TGCGCCAGCAGCCTGGGGCGGGAAAGCTCTGGAAACACCATATATTTT; CDR3 protein: CASSLGRESSGNTIYF
D gene: .; J gene: TRBJ2-3; V gene: TRBV3-1/TRBV3-2; clone size: .; CDR3 DNA: TGTGCCAGCAGCCAAGGTCTAGTTGGCACAGATACGCAGTATTTT; CDR3 protein: CASSQGLVGTDTQYF
D gene: TRBD1; J gene: TRBJ2-2; V gene: TRBV5-1; clone size: .; CDR3 DNA: TGCGCCAGCAGCTTGGGGGACAGAGAAACCGGGGAGCTGTTTTTT; CDR3 protein: CASSLGDRETGELFF
D gene: TRBD1; J gene: TRBJ1-2; V gene: TRBV6-5; clone size: once; CDR3 DNA: TGTGCCAGCAGCGGGACAGAATCAGCTTATGGCTACACCTTC; CDR3 protein: CASSGTESAYGYTF
D gene: .; J gene: TRBJ2-7; V gene: TRBV4-2; clone size: .; CDR3 DNA: TGTGCCAGCAGCCAAGATAAAACAGGGATCCGTTTCGAGCAGTACTTC; CDR3 protein: CASSQDKTGIRFEQYF
D gene: TRBD2; J gene: TRBJ2-5; V gene: TRBV14; clone size: .; CDR3 DNA: TGTGCCAGCAGCTATCTAGCGGGGGGGACATTTGGAGAGACCCAGTACTTC; CDR3 protein: CASSYLAGGTFGETQYF
D gene: TRBD2; J gene: TRBJ2-5; V gene: TRBV3-1/TRBV3-2; clone size: once; CDR3 DNA: TGTGCCAGCAGCCAAGGCCTGACTAGCGGGGGAGAAGAGACCCAGTACTTC; CDR3 protein: CASSQGLTSGGEETQYF
D gene: .; J gene: TRBJ2-7; V gene: TRBV10-3; clone size: .; CDR3 DNA: TGTGCCATCAGTGAGTTATACGAGCAGTACTTC; CDR3 protein: CAISELYEQYF
D gene: .; J gene: TRBJ1-1; V gene: TRBV3-1/TRBV3-2; clone size: .; CDR3 DNA: TGTGCCAGCAGCCTAGGACAGAAGAACACTGAAGCTTTCTTT; CDR3 protein: CASSLGQKNTEAFF
D gene: TRBD1; J gene: TRBJ2-2; V gene: TRBV7-9; clone size: .; CDR3 DNA: TGTGCCAGCAGCTCTTTTCGACAGGGGGTCGAGAACACCGGGGAGCTGTTTTTT; CDR3 protein: CASSSFRQGVENTGELFF
D gene: .; J gene: TRBJ1-1; V gene: TRBV9; clone size: .; CDR3 DNA: TGTGCCAGCAGCGTAGGGCCAGGCCGATTAGCTTTCTTT; CDR3 protein: CASSVGPGRLAFF